This T cell receptor (beta chain) was identified during a study of blood T cell repertoires in COVID-19. Study at large: Sites across the United States, Italy and Spain contributed samples from acute and convalescent COVID-19. In each case, the material was cDNA or gDNA derived from T cells, B-cell-depleted T cells, or PBMCs.

This table comes from immunoSEQ multiplex PCR, and its TCRdb copy is limited to in-frame clones, with some not included. The sample has fewer than 350,000 clones; approximately 91% are singletons. J was trimmed by 4 bases and V by 5 bases; bases with no gene match: 6. The CDR3 sequence is 14 residues long. Per the germline V gene, CDR1 is SEHNR and CDR2 is FQNEAQ (reference sequence). The source is a woman in her forties with acute COVID-19. The sequenced sample was PBMCs or T cells enriched from blood (not recorded which). The rearrangement links TRBV7-9 to TRBJ1-1, with 8 bases identical to TRBD1. The CDR3 here is CASSRGTGVTEAFF. The CDR3 bases are TGTGCCAGCAGCCGTGGGACAGGAGTCACTGAAGCTTTCTTT.